The rows below give T cell receptor beta chains drawn from one sample of a study of T-cell memory formation after mild COVID-19. From the 5' RACE reads, TCRdb called clonotypes with MiXCR, one entry per CDR3 protein. Of fewer than 110,000 distinct CDR3 sequences in the sample, over 13% were seen once. Input material: PBMCs or a T cell subset sorted from them (not recorded which). The receptor set was obtained from a young man who had mild COVID-19 (a few samples of this study predate the infection). Cell type and time point are not known. The CDR3 runs from the conserved cysteine through the conserved F or W. Size tells how often a clone was seen (once, few, many) or the class of an expanded clone, and some rows leave it out.

>few|TRBJ2-7|TRBV20-1
CSARDRFLPYEQYF
>few|TRBJ2-2|TRBV6-5
CASSLPGEPGELFF
>few|TRBJ1-2|TRBV7-6
CASSLSPFSRDTYGYTF
>few|TRBJ2-3|TRBV7-9
CASSLILAGDTDTQYF
>.|TRBJ2-1|TRBV18
CASSPGTTNEQFF
>few|TRBJ2-5|TRBV11-2
CASSLELTETQYF
>few|TRBJ2-5|TRBV5-1
CASSLGEQGTETQYF
>.|TRBJ2-4|TRBV29-1
CSGRGWGLMGNIQYF
>.|TRBJ1-5|TRBV7-8
CASSYFSGVPNQPQHF
>.|TRBJ1-1|TRBV2
CASIQGGEAFF
>few|TRBJ1-2|TRBV6-5
CASSARGNYGYTF
>.|TRBJ1-4|TRBV12-3/TRBV12-4
CASSLGVDEKLFF
>.|TRBJ2-3|TRBV7-9
CASSLVLAGMTDTQYF
>many|TRBJ2-1|TRBV5-1
CASSWGLAGSSSYNEQFF
>.|TRBJ1-6|TRBV2
CASRKTGSYNSPLHF
>few|TRBJ2-7|TRBV18
CASSPVLPNRPNSYEQYF
>few|TRBJ2-3|TRBV2
CASSEALARGTTDTQYF
>.|TRBJ2-3|TRBV29-1
CSVDQGGTTDTQYF
>.|TRBJ2-2|TRBV28
CASSLGRGTGELFF
>few|TRBJ1-1|TRBV20-1
CSASPETGAENTEAFF
>few|TRBJ1-3|TRBV7-2
CARIDPPGTAGNTIYF
>.|TRBJ1-1|TRBV29-1
CSVGGEKGHRIDEAFF
>many|TRBJ2-4|TRBV4-1
CASSQWKAKNIQYF
>few|TRBJ2-2|TRBV19
CASSIGATGELFF
>.|TRBJ2-7|TRBV7-9
CASSLVTGEYATRPAPRVYF
>.|TRBJ1-2|TRBV29-1
CSVEPQETNYGYTF
>many|TRBJ1-4|TRBV12-3/TRBV12-4
CASSSLHRKREKLFF
>many|TRBJ2-1|TRBV5-1
CASSLGRQGYNEQFF
>.|TRBJ2-3|TRBV7-9
CASSLNLGGNVDTQYF
>.|TRBJ1-6|TRBV6-6
CASTRDTFNSPLHF
>.|TRBJ1-1|TRBV27
CASSLREDTEAFF
>.|TRBJ2-3|TRBV4-3
CASSQDGTSGVGDTQYF
>.|TRBJ1-1|TRBV29-1
CSVDLGGSNTEAFF
>few|TRBJ2-7|TRBV7-2
CASSAPREFHEQYF
>.|TRBJ2-1|TRBV2
CAGGWTASLDEQFF
>few|TRBJ1-1|TRBV5-6
CASSWDRGPDTEAFF
>few|TRBJ1-1|TRBV5-1
CASSEARTEAFF
>few|TRBJ2-3|TRBV7-6
CASSFTASASTDTQYF
>few|TRBJ2-1|TRBV19
CASRPEDNEQFF
>few|TRBJ1-2|TRBV15
CATSRDLAGGYGYTF
>few|TRBJ2-5|TRBV6-5
CASSYRNQETQYF
>.|TRBJ2-3|TRBV4-1
CASSQALGTRKIDTQYF